A selection of T cell receptor beta chains follows, all from one sample in a study of monozygotic twins with inflammatory bowel disease. TCRdb re-called the 5' RACE reads and gives one entry per CDR3 protein, without DNA. The sample data list around 150,000 distinct CDR3 sequences. Sample: blood. The receptors originated from a human donor with ulcerative colitis or Crohn's disease, or a healthy co-twin of an affected twin (not recorded which). Each CDR3 is given with its conserved first and last residue. Fields, in order: J gene, V gene, CDR3 protein.

TRBJ1-2 TRBV7-2 CASSLRQGGGYTF
TRBJ2-5 TRBV7-2 CASSPQRGDETQYF
TRBJ2-1 TRBV7-2 CASSLVAWASSDNEQFF
TRBJ2-3 TRBV6-5 CASSYGLAGVDTQYF
TRBJ1-2 TRBV28 CASSLNGAGGYQGYTF
TRBJ2-7 TRBV20-1 CSASGLASAYEQYF
TRBJ2-1 TRBV11-3 CASSPAVAGLHNEQFF
TRBJ1-4 TRBV7-9 CASSLAGHDATNEKLFF
TRBJ2-7 TRBV7-2 CASSLGPGTYEQYF
TRBJ2-1 TRBV7-3 CASSLISGGNNEQFF
TRBJ1-3 TRBV6-1 CASTKGQQSSGNTIYF
TRBJ1-5 TRBV28 CASSSPPVYSNQPQHF
TRBJ1-1 TRBV11-1 CASPGAGGTEAFF
TRBJ2-1 TRBV15 CATSTWERFYNEQFF
TRBJ1-2 TRBV30 CAWIWSEGHTF
TRBJ2-1 TRBV7-3 CASSLGLGNEQFF